A single sample is the source of the 30 T cell receptor beta chains below, sequenced in a study of blood T cell repertoires in COVID-19. TCRdb keeps only in-frame clones here, not all; method: immunoSEQ multiplex PCR. Of fewer than 450,000 clones listed, approximately 89% are singletons. Sequences were obtained from peripheral blood. All receptors come from a woman between 18 and 30 years old who had recovered from COVID-19.

This chain uses TRBV7-2 with TRBJ1-4; D might be TRBD1 (5 bases). Germline CDR1 SGHTA, CDR2 FQGNSA. The CDR3 consists of 15 residues. V was cut by 1 base and J by 6 bases, with 12 bases left in between. The CDR3 loop is CASSLGGMADEKLFF. The CDR3 region has the DNA TGTGCCAGCAGCTTAGGGGGCATGGCCGATGAAAAACTGTTTTTT.

This clone is a singleton in its sample. J is TRBJ2-3 and V is TRBV18; 11 nucleotides line up with TRBD2. CDR3 length: 16 residues. Germline CDR1 is KGHSH and CDR2 is LQKENI. Germline trimming cut 1 base from V and 5 bases from J; bases unmatched to any gene: 5. CDR3 region: CASSPQGGLAGDTQYF. Written as DNA, the CDR3 is TGTGCCAGCTCACCACAGGGTGGACTAGCGGGAGATACGCAGTATTTT. The full variable domain, in which reference TRBV18 and TRBJ2-3 provide the parts outside the CDR3, is NAGVMQNPRHLVRRRGQEARLRCSPMKGHSHVYWYRQLPEEGLKFMVYLQKENIIDESGMPKERFSAEFPKEGPSILRIQQVVRGDSAAYFCASSPQGGLAGDTQYFGPGTRLTVL.

This chain joins TRBV13 and TRBJ1-3, with D maybe TRBD1 (5 bases). This CDR3 has 15 amino acids. V gave up 2 bases and J gave up 0 bases, with 8 bases separating them. Germline V gene sequence: CDR1 PRHDT, CDR2 FYEKMQ (reference sequence). In DNA form, the CDR3 reads TGTGCCAGCAGCTTACCGGGGGACTCTGGAAACACCATATATTTT. It translates to CASSLPGDSGNTIYF.

A single count supports this clone. The chain couples TRBV19 to TRBJ1-1; no definite D call. CDR1 and CDR2 (germline): LNHDA, SQIVND (reference sequence). CDR3 length equals 13 residues. V was trimmed by 4 bases and J by 4 bases, leaving 10 bases between them. As DNA, the CDR3 is TGTGCCAGTAGTACAGCAAGAGGCACTGAAGCTTTCTTT. As protein: CASSTARGTEAFF.

V gene TRBV6-2 or TRBV6-3 combines with J gene TRBJ1-1, with no clear D. In germline, CDR1 is MNHEY, CDR2 SVGEGT. The CDR3 has 13 amino acids. The ends were cut back, 5 bases at V and 1 base at J, with 8 bases in the middle. As DNA, the CDR3 is TGTGCCAGCAGTCTTGACAAGAACACTGAAGCTTTCTTT. Amino acid sequence: CASSLDKNTEAFF.

The gene calls are TRBV5-1 and TRBJ2-3; D perhaps matches TRBD1 (5 bases). Germline CDR1 and CDR2: SGHRS and YFSETQ. CDR3 size: 17 residues. V lost 3 bases and J 0 bases, leaving 17 bases between the germline ends. This CDR3 is CASSSNGQSPSTDTQYF. The CDR3 DNA reads TGCGCCAGCAGCTCGAATGGACAATCCCCAAGCACAGATACGCAGTATTTT.

The J gene is TRBJ2-5, the V gene TRBV18; possibly TRBD2 for D (5 bases). From germline, CDR1 is KGHSH and CDR2 LQKENI. The CDR3 has 14 amino acids. With 6 bases removed from V and 4 bases from J, the gap between germline ends came to 15 bases. The CDR3 here is CASSRDFKLETQYF. The CDR3, as DNA: TGTGCCAGCTCCCGGGATTTCAAATTAGAGACCCAGTACTTC.

The chain has TRBV19 and TRBJ1-2; TRBD1 might be the D (5 bases). Germline values: CDR1 LNHDA, CDR2 SQIVND (reference sequence). Trimming removed 0 bases at V and 5 bases at J, with 7 bases between. CDR3 length: 13 residues. DNA for the CDR3: TGTGCCAGTAGTATAGATACAGGTTATGGCTACACCTTC. Protein sequence: CASSIDTGYGYTF.

CDR3 in amino acids: CASNPLQGQAFF. CDR3 nucleotides: TGTGCCAGTAACCCGCTGCAGGGCCAAGCTTTCTTT. The chain carries TRBV19 and TRBJ1-1, with D maybe TRBD1 (5 bases). Per the germline V gene, CDR1 is LNHDA and CDR2 is SQIVND (reference sequence). This CDR3 region has 12 residues. V dropped 7 bases and J dropped 9 bases, with 15 bases sitting between them.

This clone was observed a few times. The CDR3 nucleotides are TGTGCCAGCGCAGCGGGCTCCTACAATGAGCAGTTCTTC. It is translated as CASAAGSYNEQFF. The genes are TRBV2 and TRBJ2-1; possibly TRBD2 for D (6 bases). Germline lookup yields CDR1 SNHLY and CDR2 FYNNEI. The V end was cut by 8 bases, the J end by 0 bases, with 8 bases between. This CDR3 has 13 residues.

This chain connects TRBV5-1 to TRBJ2-2; 11 positions match TRBD2. This CDR3 spans 18 amino acids. Germline-derived CDR1 and CDR2 are SGHRS and YFSETQ. V trimming: 5 bases; J trimming: 0 bases; junction bases outside the gene matches: 9. The CDR3 loop reads CASSRDLAGGTNTGELFF. The CDR3 DNA reads TGCGCCAGCAGTCGAGATCTAGCGGGAGGTACGAACACCGGGGAGCTGTTTTTT.

The genes are TRBV11-3 and TRBJ2-2; 8 bases match TRBD2. The V gene end was trimmed by 0 bases and the J gene end by 7 bases; junction bases not matched to a gene: 7. Germline CDR1 SGHNT, CDR2 YENEEA. The CDR3 length is 16 residues. For the CDR3, the DNA is TGTGCCAGCAGCTTAGATCGACTAGCGCTAGGCGGGGAGCTGTTTTTT. This encodes CASSLDRLALGGELFF.

With respect to this clone: Other DNA variants within this sample encode the same CDR3. The chain is built from TRBV19 and TRBJ2-1; 8 nucleotides align to TRBD2. This CDR3 has 15 amino acids. Trimming cost V 9 bases and J 0 bases; bases outside gene matches: 7. CDR1 and CDR2 (germline): LNHDA, SQIVND (reference sequence). The CDR3 reads CASSESGSSYNEQFF. The CDR3 DNA follows: TGTGCCAGCAGTGAAAGCGGGAGCTCCTACAATGAGCAGTTCTTC.

This clone was picked up one time. The chain has TRBV5-1 and TRBJ1-3; no clear D gene. CDR3 length equals 14 residues. Trimming left V 1 base short and J 0 bases short, with 5 bases between. Per the germline V gene, CDR1 is SGHRS and CDR2 is YFSETQ. The CDR3 sequence: CASSLSDSGNTIYF. For the CDR3, the DNA is TGCGCCAGCAGCTTGTCAGACTCTGGAAACACCATATATTTT.

The CDR3 loop reads CASSYGTRTEAFF. Written as DNA, the CDR3 is TGTGCCAGCAGCTACGGGACACGGACTGAAGCTTTCTTT. The gene calls are TRBV5-6 and TRBJ1-1; perhaps TRBD1 as D (6 bases). The ends were cut back, 3 bases at V and 5 bases at J, with 11 bases in the middle. The CDR3 loop spans 13 amino acids. CDR1 is SGHDT and CDR2 is YYEEEE in the germline V gene. Using reference TRBV5-6 and TRBJ1-1 for the parts outside the CDR3, the full variable domain is DAGVTQSPTHLIKTRGQQVTLRCSPKSGHDTVSWYQQALGQGPQFIFQYYEEEERQRGNFPDRFSGHQFPNYSSELNVNALLLGDSALYLCASSYGTRTEAFFGQGTRLTVV.

J is TRBJ1-6 and V is TRBV4-3, with unresolved D. The CDR3 has 14 amino acids. The V end was cut by 3 bases, the J end by 8 bases, with 11 bases between. From germline, CDR1 is LGHNA and CDR2 YSLEER. The CDR3 DNA sequence: TGCGCCAGCAGCCAGGAGACCGGTTATTCACCCCTCCACTTT. This sequence encodes CASSQETGYSPLHF.

The rearrangement uses TRBV30 and TRBJ1-4; tentative D call: TRBD1 (6 bases). The CDR3 contains 13 residues. Germline V gene sequence: CDR1 GTSNPN, CDR2 SVGIG (reference sequence). Trimming took off 4 bases at V and 8 bases at J, with 14 bases between the two ends. The CDR3 loop reads CAWTTGLREKLFF. The DNA for the CDR3 is TGTGCCTGGACTACAGGGTTAAGAGAAAAACTGTTTTTT.

The V gene is TRBV5-1, the J gene TRBJ2-3, with 9 bases matching TRBD2. This CDR3 contains 16 residues. Germline V gene data show CDR1 as SGHRS and CDR2 as YFSETQ. V lost 4 bases, J lost 6 bases, and 12 bases stayed unmatched. The CDR3 DNA is TGCGCCAGCAGCGGAGTTTTAGCGGGAGAGCCGGATACGCAGTATTTT. It specifies CASSGVLAGEPDTQYF.

To note about this clone: In the same sample, other DNA sequences code for this CDR3. V and J are TRBV19 and TRBJ1-5, with D possibly being TRBD1 (5 bases). The CDR3 has 12 amino acids. Germline V gene data show CDR1 as LNHDA and CDR2 as SQIVND (reference sequence). V lost 3 bases, J lost 7 bases, and 7 bases lay in between. DNA of the CDR3: TGTGCCAGTAGTATTGCAGGGCAGCCCCAGCATTTT. Translated: CASSIAGQPQHF.

This clone came up a few times. The chain carries TRBV6-5 and TRBJ1-2; TRBD1 matches 9 bases. Trimming cost V 6 bases and J 5 bases; bases outside gene matches: 1. The germline V gene encodes CDR1 MNHEY and CDR2 SVGAGI. The CDR3 is made up of 12 amino acids. DNA of the CDR3: TGTGCCAGCAGGGGACAGGGATATGGCTACACCTTC. It is translated as CASRGQGYGYTF.

The chain carries TRBV7-9 and TRBJ1-2; maybe TRBD1 (5 bases). Trimming removed 5 bases from V and 3 bases from J, with 16 bases in between. The CDR3 is made up of 15 amino acids. Germline V gene lookup returns CDR1 SEHNR and CDR2 FQNEAQ (reference sequence). CDR3 amino acids: CASSHPDSSYYGYTF. The DNA for the CDR3 is TGTGCCAGCAGCCATCCTGACAGTAGCTACTATGGCTACACCTTC.

The rearrangement uses TRBV30 and TRBJ2-1, with 9 bases identical to TRBD2. This CDR3 spans 11 amino acids. The V and J ends lost 1 base and 15 bases, in that order; junction bases with no gene match: 4. CDR1 GTSNPN and CDR2 SVGIG come from the germline V gene (reference sequence). Written as DNA, the CDR3 is TGTGCCTGGAGTGAGGGCGGGAGGGGGTTCTTC. This codes for CAWSEGGRGFF.

This clone was counted a few times. The CDR3 DNA reads TGTGCCAGCAGCTTGGAAAGGACAGGGATCGAGCAGTACGTC. This encodes CASSLERTGIEQYV. The chain employs TRBV5-5 and TRBJ2-7; TRBD1 matches 8 bases. Germline assignment: CDR1 SGHKS and CDR2 YYEKEE (reference sequence). The CDR3 contains 14 residues. Trimming at V came to 0 bases and at J to 6 bases, leaving 5 bases not matched to a gene.

The rearrangement uses TRBV25-1 and TRBJ2-3, with 10 nucleotides matching TRBD1. Germline V lookup: CDR1 MGHDK, CDR2 SYGVNS. The junction had 6 bases not matched to a gene; V was cut back by 5 bases and J by 1 base. This CDR3 spans 16 amino acids. CDR3 sequence: CASSLWTGGGTDTQYF. CDR3 DNA sequence: TGTGCCAGCAGTTTATGGACAGGGGGGGGCACAGATACGCAGTATTTT.

The chain joins TRBV9 to TRBJ2-3, with TRBD1 identical over 11 bases. The germline V gene encodes CDR1 SGDLS and CDR2 YYNGEE. The V segment lost 0 bases and the J segment 3 bases; nucleotides outside the gene matches: 3. The CDR3 sequence is 16 residues long. CDR3 nucleotide sequence: TGTGCCAGCAGCGTAGCAGGACAGGGGGCAACAGATACGCAGTATTTT. It is translated as CASSVAGQGATDTQYF.

This chain uses TRBV10-3 with TRBJ1-4; perhaps TRBD1 as D (6 bases). Between the trimmed V and J ends, which lost 5 bases and 8 bases, there was a span of 12 bases. CDR1 and CDR2 (germline): ENHRY, SYGVKD. The CDR3 contains 13 residues. CDR3 coding DNA: TGTGCCATCAGTAGCAATACAGGGGAAAAACTGTTTTTT. It yields the protein CAISSNTGEKLFF.

This clone was seen just once. V gene TRBV7-2 combines with J gene TRBJ1-1, with 7 positions matching TRBD1. The CDR3 loop spans 15 amino acids. Trimming removed 2 bases from V and 1 base from J; junction bases left unmatched: 4. Germline V gene lookup returns CDR1 SGHTA and CDR2 FQGNSA. Written as DNA, the CDR3 is TGTGCCAGCAGCTTAAGGGGGCAGGGGAACACTGAAGCTTTCTTT. Its translation is CASSLRGQGNTEAFF.

The chain couples TRBV10-1 to TRBJ2-3; a possible D gene is TRBD2 (6 bases). V was shortened by 8 bases and J by 3 bases, with 18 bases between the two germline ends. The CDR3 length is 15 residues. Germline values: CDR1 WNHNN, CDR2 SYGVQD (reference sequence). The chain's CDR3 is CASGEHRRGTDTQYF. Here the CDR3 DNA reads TGCGCCAGCGGCGAGCATAGGAGGGGTACAGATACGCAGTATTTT.

This sequence joins TRBV10-2 and TRBJ2-1; TRBD2 matches at 10 bases. Germline V CDR1 and CDR2: WSHSY, SAAADI. J lost 5 bases, V lost 7 bases, and 8 bases had no gene match. The CDR3 contains 15 residues. The CDR3 spells CASTTGTSAHNEQFF. The CDR3 region has the DNA TGCGCCAGCACCACCGGGACTAGCGCCCACAATGAGCAGTTCTTC.

This clone appeared a single time. The J gene is TRBJ1-2, the V gene TRBV4-3; D unclear. This CDR3 spans 13 amino acids. V was shortened by 1 base and J by 7 bases, with 10 bases between the two germline ends. Per the germline V gene, CDR1 is LGHNA and CDR2 is YSLEER. CDR3 region: CASSQGFWSGYTF. The CDR3 coding sequence is TGCGCCAGCAGCCAAGGCTTCTGGAGTGGCTACACCTTC.